This T cell receptor (beta chain) was found in a study of blood T cell repertoires in COVID-19. Study as a whole: Samples of COVID-19 (acute and convalescent) were obtained from the United States, Italy and Spain. Sample material is recorded as cDNA or gDNA derived from T cells, B-cell-depleted T cells, or PBMCs.

In the authors' methods: The assay estimated nucleated cells by amplifying reference gene primers. Produced via immunoSEQ multiplex PCR; TCRdb's table is partial and in-frame only. V and J calls and clone size are as listed in that table; D and trimming were resolved from the DNA. The sample records about 280,000 clones, 89% being singletons. The TCR originated in a middle-aged woman who had recovered from COVID-19. The sample comprised peripheral blood.

DNA of the CDR3: TGTGCCAGCAGCCCAAAGGGACTAGTGAACGAGCAGTTCTTC. It specifies CASSPKGLVNEQFF. V and J are TRBV3-1 (or the pseudogene TRBV3-2) and TRBJ2-1; TRBD2 aligns across 8 bases. There are 14 residues in the CDR3. The ends lost 4 bases at V and 10 bases at J; junction bases unmatched: 9. Germline V gene sequence: CDR1 LGHDT, CDR2 YNNKEL (reference sequence).